Below, 32 T cell receptor beta chains from the same sample are listed, as sequenced in a study of blood T cell repertoires in COVID-19. TCRdb keeps only in-frame clones here, not all; method: immunoSEQ multiplex PCR. Seen here are 250,000 or so clones, about 85% observed once, and the top ten hold about 10%. Sequenced input: PBMCs or T cells enriched from blood (not recorded which). These receptors all come from a man aged 25-45 years who had recovered from COVID-19.

The chain recombines TRBV18 with TRBJ1-1; D remains unclear. The ends were cut back, 3 bases at V and 6 bases at J, with 8 bases in the middle. Germline V gene lookup returns CDR1 KGHSH and CDR2 LQKENI. This CDR3 has 12 amino acids. The CDR3 protein is CASSPFSAEAFF. The DNA of the CDR3 is TGTGCCAGCTCACCCTTTAGCGCTGAAGCTTTCTTT. The full variable domain, rest sourced from reference TRBV18 and TRBJ1-1, is NAGVMQNPRHLVRRRGQEARLRCSPMKGHSHVYWYRQLPEEGLKFMVYLQKENIIDESGMPKERFSAEFPKEGPSILRIQQVVRGDSAAYFCASSPFSAEAFFGQGTRLTVV.

The genes are TRBV20-1 and TRBJ1-5; 8 nucleotides match TRBD1. CDR1 is DFQATT, CDR2 SNEGSKA, per germline (reference sequence). The CDR3 is 16 residues long. J was trimmed by 5 bases and V by 3 bases; bases with no gene match: 12. The DNA of the CDR3 is TGCAGTGCTAGTTTACGGCAGGGGGCTGGGGATCAGCCCCAGCATTTT. It translates to CSASLRQGAGDQPQHF.

V usage is TRBV24-1 and J usage is TRBJ2-3, with TRBD1 identical over 7 bases. Germline-derived CDR1 and CDR2 are KGHDR and SFDVKD. Germline trimming cut 2 bases from V and 1 base from J; bases unmatched to any gene: 2. The CDR3 is 15 residues long. CDR3 protein: CATSDSDRGTDTQYF. CDR3 DNA: TGTGCCACCAGTGATTCCGACAGGGGCACAGATACGCAGTATTTT.

The V gene is TRBV4-1, the J gene TRBJ1-5, with 11 bases matching TRBD1. V was clipped by 6 bases and J by 6 bases; unmatched bases: 7. This CDR3 is built from 15 residues. Per the germline V gene, CDR1 is MGHRA and CDR2 is YSYEKL. CDR3 sequence (DNA): TGCGCCAGCAGTCCTCCGGGACAGGGGGTTCAGCCCCAGCATTTT. This gives the protein CASSPPGQGVQPQHF.

The V and J genes are TRBV4-3 and TRBJ1-6; tentative D call: TRBD1 (6 bases). V shed 4 bases and J shed 9 bases, with 13 bases lying between them. The germline V gene has CDR1 LGHNA and CDR2 YSLEER. CDR3 length equals 14 residues. CDR3 sequence reads: CASSPLGGGSPLHF. The CDR3 coding sequence is TGCGCCAGCAGCCCATTAGGGGGGGGTTCACCCCTCCACTTT.

This sequence joins TRBV12-3 or TRBV12-4 and TRBJ2-3; tentatively, D is TRBD1 (6 bases). The CDR3 extends over 12 amino acids. V was cut by 10 bases and J by 7 bases, with 15 bases left in between. The DNA for the CDR3 is TGTGCCACCCAAACAGGGTCCTATACGCAGTATTTT. Amino acids: CATQTGSYTQYF.

The V gene is TRBV4-2, the J gene TRBJ1-5, with D perhaps TRBD1 (5 bases). CDR1 LGHNA and CDR2 YNFKEQ come from the germline V gene. The CDR3 spans 15 residues. The V end lost 0 bases, the J end lost 6 bases, and 12 bases lay between the germline ends. This CDR3 is CASSQDWQGGQPQHF. The DNA of the CDR3 is TGTGCCAGCAGCCAAGATTGGCAGGGTGGTCAGCCCCAGCATTTT.

The gene calls are TRBV11-1 and TRBJ2-3; TRBD1 matches 9 bases. V lost 4 bases to trimming and J lost 1 base; unmatched junction nucleotides: 6. The CDR3 runs 16 residues. The germline V gene encodes CDR1 SGHAT and CDR2 FQDESV (reference sequence). The CDR3 spells CASSSGTGIRTDTQYF. The CDR3 DNA reads TGTGCCAGCAGCTCCGGGACAGGGATTCGCACAGATACGCAGTATTTT.

The CDR3 is CASSVVSGSHEQYF. The DNA of the CDR3 is TGTGCCAGCAGCGTAGTATCCGGGAGCCACGAGCAGTACTTC. The rearrangement uses TRBV9 and TRBJ2-7; D might be TRBD2 (6 bases). Germline V gene lookup returns CDR1 SGDLS and CDR2 YYNGEE. Between the trimmed V and J ends, which lost 0 bases and 5 bases, there was a span of 12 bases. The CDR3 runs 14 residues.

The chain uses TRBV7-3 and TRBJ2-3, with D possibly being TRBD1 (5 bases). Germline assignment: CDR1 SGHTA and CDR2 FQGTGA. Trimming shortened V by 4 bases and J by 8 bases, and 16 bases separated the two germline ends. There are 14 residues in the CDR3. This CDR3 is CASSSDMWGSTQYF. The DNA of the CDR3 is TGTGCCAGCAGCTCCGATATGTGGGGCAGTACGCAGTATTTT.

The chain uses TRBV27 and TRBJ1-5; D is undetermined. CDR3 length: 14 amino acids. V lost 4 bases and J 4 bases, leaving 11 bases between the germline ends. Germline CDR1 reads MNHEY; CDR2 reads SMNVEV (reference sequence). In DNA form, the CDR3 reads TGTGCCAGCAGTTCTACCGACTCTAATCAGCCCCAGCATTTT. Its translation is CASSSTDSNQPQHF.

The V gene is TRBV21-1, the J gene TRBJ2-1; TRBD2 is taken as the D call from the table, unchecked against the DNA. TRBV21-1 counts as a pseudogene. This CDR3 comprises 14 residues. The CDR3 spells CATVNVTSFYEQFF. Here the CDR3 DNA reads TGTGCCACCGTTAACGTTACTAGTTTCTATGAGCAGTTCTTC.

The V and J genes are TRBV19 and TRBJ1-4; the match to TRBD1 covers 7 bases. Looked up from germline, CDR1 is LNHDA and CDR2 is SQIVND (reference sequence). The CDR3 covers 14 residues. Trimming cost V 7 bases and J 7 bases; bases outside gene matches: 9. The CDR3 DNA reads as TGTGCCAGTACCCGGGACAGTTACGGTGAAAAACTGTTTTTT. It encodes CASTRDSYGEKLFF.

The rearrangement links TRBV5-1 to TRBJ1-4, with 7 bases aligning to TRBD1. Germline values: CDR1 SGHRS, CDR2 YFSETQ. The CDR3 runs to 14 residues. V trimming: 4 bases; J trimming: 4 bases; junction bases outside the gene matches: 4. DNA of the CDR3: TGCGCCAGCAGCCGAGGACAGGATAATGAAAAACTGTTTTTT. Translated: CASSRGQDNEKLFF.

CDR3 bases: TGTGCCAGCATAGGAGGGGCGCGCTCCTACGAGCAGTACTTC. Translation: CASIGGARSYEQYF. This chain connects TRBV28 to TRBJ2-7, with a possible D match to TRBD2 (6 bases). V was trimmed by 7 bases and J by 0 bases, leaving 13 bases between them. The CDR3 extends over 14 amino acids. CDR1 is MDHEN and CDR2 is SYDVKM in the germline V gene.

The chain uses TRBV5-1 and TRBJ1-6; D not certain. The CDR3 sequence is 17 residues long. Trimming removed 2 bases from V and 3 bases from J, with 15 bases in between. Germline assignment: CDR1 SGHRS and CDR2 YFSETQ. The CDR3 loop reads CASSFSGSSYYNSPLHF. CDR3 coding DNA: TGCGCCAGCAGCTTTTCGGGTTCTTCCTACTATAATTCACCCCTCCACTTT.

The chain carries TRBV6-1 and TRBJ2-2; D is unclear. Germline V gene lookup returns CDR1 MNHNS and CDR2 SASEGT. The CDR3 consists of 13 residues. Deletions cut 2 bases from V and 5 bases from J, with 6 bases between. The CDR3: CASSETRTGELFF. For the CDR3, the DNA is TGTGCCAGCAGTGAAACACGTACCGGGGAGCTGTTTTTT.

The V gene is TRBV7-8, the J gene TRBJ2-1; 15 bases are a match to TRBD2. Germline loops: CDR1 SGHVS, CDR2 FQNEAQ. The V segment lost 1 base and the J segment 10 bases; nucleotides outside the gene matches: 8. This CDR3 has 17 amino acids. The CDR3 here is CASSLVRTSGGAREQFF. Here the CDR3 DNA reads TGTGCCAGCAGCTTAGTCCGGACTAGCGGGGGGGCCCGGGAGCAGTTCTTC.

The chain combines TRBV19 with TRBJ1-6; no definite D call. The CDR3 is 13 amino acids. V lost 5 bases to trimming and J lost 7 bases, with 9 bases between them. Germline V gene lookup returns CDR1 LNHDA and CDR2 SQIVND (reference sequence). The CDR3 here is CASSPELNSPLHF. Here the CDR3 DNA reads TGTGCCAGTAGTCCGGAGCTAAATTCACCCCTCCACTTT.

J is TRBJ2-3 and V is TRBV20-1; D is ambiguous. CDR3 length: 13 amino acids. Per the germline V gene, CDR1 is DFQATT and CDR2 is SNEGSKA (reference sequence). Trimming pared 3 bases from V and 0 bases from J, leaving 7 bases between. Here the CDR3 reads CSASYPSTDTQYF. The CDR3 DNA reads as TGCAGTGCTAGTTATCCTAGCACAGATACGCAGTATTTT.

This sequence joins TRBV3-1 (or the pseudogene TRBV3-2) and TRBJ1-2; D is unclear. The CDR3 length is 12 residues. The germline V gene encodes CDR1 LGHDT and CDR2 YNNKEL (reference sequence). V shed 4 bases and J shed 4 bases, with 7 bases lying between them. The CDR3 here is CASSRTSYGYTF. DNA of the CDR3: TGTGCCAGCAGCCGTACCAGCTATGGCTACACCTTC.

The gene calls are TRBV5-1 and TRBJ2-2, with TRBD2 matching 11 bases. There are 18 residues in the CDR3. Germline CDR1 is SGHRS and CDR2 is YFSETQ. V lost 4 bases, J lost 6 bases, and 14 bases stayed unmatched. CDR3: CASSLGTSGPPSAGELFF. In DNA form, the CDR3 reads TGCGCCAGCAGCCTCGGGACTAGCGGTCCCCCCAGCGCCGGGGAGCTGTTTTTT.

The chain has TRBV5-1 and TRBJ1-2; TRBD1 might be the D (5 bases). Germline V gene sequence: CDR1 SGHRS, CDR2 YFSETQ. With 2 bases removed from V and 5 bases from J, the gap between germline ends came to 13 bases. This CDR3 spans 14 amino acids. CDR3: CASSFGGVRYGYTF. The DNA for the CDR3 is TGCGCCAGCAGCTTTGGGGGGGTTAGGTATGGCTACACCTTC.

This chain joins TRBV12-1 and TRBJ1-2; TRBD1, as called in the table, went unchecked against the DNA. TRBV12-1 constitutes a pseudogene. CDR3 size: 13 residues. CDR3 sequence reads: CASSSRTDWGYTF. The CDR3 nucleotides are TGTGCCAGCAGCTCTCGGACAGATTGGGGCTACACCTTC.

This chain connects TRBV14 to TRBJ1-2, with 7 nucleotides matching TRBD1. The CDR3 totals 15 residues. The V segment lost 0 bases and the J segment 8 bases; nucleotides outside the gene matches: 9. Looked up from germline, CDR1 is SGHDN and CDR2 is FVKESK. CDR3 in amino acids: CASSQEVQDRPGYTF. The CDR3 DNA follows: TGTGCCAGCAGCCAAGAGGTGCAGGACAGGCCCGGCTACACCTTC.

The V call is TRBV7-8, the J call TRBJ2-3; 11 positions match TRBD2. In germline, CDR1 is SGHVS, CDR2 FQNEAQ. The CDR3 sequence is 16 residues long. The trim removed 4 bases at V and 2 bases at J, leaving 5 bases unmatched. This CDR3 is CASSSSSGGITDTQYF. In nucleotides, the CDR3 is TGTGCCAGCAGCTCCTCTAGCGGGGGGATCACAGATACGCAGTATTTT.

The chain carries TRBV15 and TRBJ1-1; possible D gene TRBD1, 6 bases. V was trimmed by 3 bases and J by 5 bases, leaving 16 bases between them. This CDR3 region has 15 residues. CDR1 and CDR2 (germline): LNHNV, YYDKDF (reference sequence). CDR3 sequence: CATSSRGAGTTEAFF. CDR3 coding DNA: TGTGCCACCAGCAGCCGGGGGGCAGGAACGACTGAAGCTTTCTTT.

Of note for this clone: Other DNA sequences from this sample encode an identical CDR3 as well. This sequence joins TRBV28 and TRBJ2-7; 8 bases fit TRBD1. Germline V lookup: CDR1 MDHEN, CDR2 SYDVKM. CDR3 size: 13 residues. Trimming removed 4 bases from V and 6 bases from J; junction bases left unmatched: 5. CDR3 sequence: CASSSGQGGEQYF. The DNA for the CDR3 is TGTGCCAGCAGTTCCGGACAGGGCGGCGAGCAGTACTTC. Supplemented by reference TRBV28 and TRBJ2-7, the full variable domain reads DVKVTQSSRYLVKRTGEKVFLECVQDMDHENMFWYRQDPGLGLRLIYFSYDVKMKEKGDIPEGYSVSREKKERFSLILESASTNQTSMYLCASSSGQGGEQYFGPGTRLTVT.

V gene TRBV27 combines with J gene TRBJ1-3; 9 bases line up with TRBD1. Germline V CDR1 and CDR2: MNHEY, SMNVEV (reference sequence). The trim removed 8 bases at V and 3 bases at J, leaving 20 bases unmatched. CDR3 size: 19 residues. CDR3 sequence (DNA): TGTGCCAGCTTTCCTCCCCGGGACAGGGATAAATTTGATGGAAACACCATATATTTT. Its protein product is CASFPPRDRDKFDGNTIYF.

This rearrangement joins TRBV27 to TRBJ2-7; the match to TRBD2 covers 15 bases. Germline CDR1 MNHEY, CDR2 SMNVEV (reference sequence). Unmatched junction bases numbered 7, after V lost 7 bases and J lost 3 bases. CDR3 length equals 16 residues. The CDR3 region is CASTFGTSGGIYEQYF. The CDR3 bases are TGTGCCAGCACCTTCGGGACTAGCGGGGGGATCTACGAGCAGTACTTC.

This sequence joins TRBV28 and TRBJ2-3; D is uncertain. The V end lost 3 bases, the J end lost 3 bases, and 7 bases lay between the germline ends. The CDR3 runs to 13 residues. Germline-derived CDR1 and CDR2 are MDHEN and SYDVKM. CDR3 nucleotide sequence: TGTGCCAGCAGTTTCGTTCCGACAGATACGCAGTATTTT. Its protein is CASSFVPTDTQYF.

This clone was found once. The chain has TRBV10-1 and TRBJ1-2; possible D gene TRBD1, 6 bases. This CDR3 has 15 amino acids. Germline CDR1 reads WNHNN; CDR2 reads SYGVQD (reference sequence). V was shortened by 6 bases and J by 2 bases, with 16 bases between the two germline ends. This chain's CDR3 is CASRAWTEGNYGYTF. CDR3 DNA sequence: TGCGCCAGCAGGGCCTGGACAGAGGGGAACTATGGCTACACCTTC.